The present TCR beta chain was sequenced within a study of Ad26.COV2.S vaccination and SARS-CoV-2 variants. Treatment specified: about 20 received Ad26.COV2.S at low or high dose, single or two shots; several received placebo; per-sample allocation not given. Sampling occurred on day 63 after the first vaccine or placebo injection. This table comes from immunoSEQ multiplex PCR, and its TCRdb copy is limited to in-frame clones, with some not included. The sample lists some 480,000 clones, around 88% seen once, with around 13% in the top ten. The TCR sequence derives from a person between 18 and 65 years old who received the Ad26.COV2.S COVID-19 vaccine or a placebo. Material: peripheral blood, obtained in a trial of Ad26.COV2.S vaccine versus placebo.

The CDR3 bases are TGTGCCACCCCCACCGCGGCCATGTCCAACACCGGGGAGCTGTTTTTT. Amino acid sequence: CATPTAAMSNTGELFF. The chain has TRBV7-2 and TRBJ2-2; D call uncertain. V was pared by 10 bases and J by 2 bases, with 20 bases between. CDR3 length: 16 residues. Looked up from germline, CDR1 is SGHTA and CDR2 is FQGNSA.